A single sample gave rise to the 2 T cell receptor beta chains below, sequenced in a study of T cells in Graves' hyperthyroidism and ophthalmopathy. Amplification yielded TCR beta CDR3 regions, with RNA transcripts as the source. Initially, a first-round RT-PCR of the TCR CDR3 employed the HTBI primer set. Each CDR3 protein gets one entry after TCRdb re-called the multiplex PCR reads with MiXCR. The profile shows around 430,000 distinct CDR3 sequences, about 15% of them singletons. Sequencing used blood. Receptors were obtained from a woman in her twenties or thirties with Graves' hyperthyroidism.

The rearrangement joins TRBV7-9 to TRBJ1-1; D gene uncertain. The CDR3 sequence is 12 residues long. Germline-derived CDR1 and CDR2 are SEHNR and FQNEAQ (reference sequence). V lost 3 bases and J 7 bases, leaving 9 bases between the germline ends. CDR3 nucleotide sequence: TGTGCCAGCAGCTTTCGCGGGGTTGAAGCTTTCTTT. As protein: CASSFRGVEAFF.

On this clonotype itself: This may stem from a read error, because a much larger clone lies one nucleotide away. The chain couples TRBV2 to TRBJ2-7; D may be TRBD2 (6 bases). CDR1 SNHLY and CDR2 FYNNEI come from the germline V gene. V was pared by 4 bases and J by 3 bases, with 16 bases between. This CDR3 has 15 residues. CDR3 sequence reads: CASSGGVAVSYEQYF. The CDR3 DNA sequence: TGTGCCAGCAGTGGGGGGGTGGCTGTCAGCTACGAGCAGTACTTC.